One sample yielded the 8 T cell receptor beta chains listed below, sequenced in a study of blood T cell repertoires in COVID-19. Some clones are missing from TCRdb's copy, which holds only in-frame ones; the method was immunoSEQ multiplex PCR. The repertoire holds 80,000 to 95,000 clones, around 87% seen once, with about 17% in the top ten. Sequenced material: peripheral blood. The receptors shown here come from a human donor in a cohort sampled during active COVID-19.

The V call is TRBV4-3, the J call TRBJ1-1; 9 positions agree with TRBD1. Germline trimming cut 1 base from V and 7 bases from J; bases unmatched to any gene: 7. This CDR3 is 15 amino acids long. Germline V lookup: CDR1 LGHNA, CDR2 YSLEER. DNA of the CDR3: TGCGCCAGCAGCCAAGCTGACAGGGGGTTTGGTGAAGCTTTCTTT. This encodes CASSQADRGFGEAFF.

This chain uses TRBV5-1 with TRBJ1-2; 10 bases match TRBD1. Germline V gene data show CDR1 as SGHRS and CDR2 as YFSETQ. Trimming removed 4 bases from V and 1 base from J; junction bases left unmatched: 4. The length of the CDR3 is 15 residues. The CDR3 loop reads CASSVGTGVNYGYTF. The CDR3 coding sequence is TGCGCCAGCAGCGTCGGGACAGGGGTTAACTATGGCTACACCTTC.

This chain links TRBV11-2 with TRBJ2-1, with 7 positions matching TRBD1. V shed 5 bases, J shed 7 bases, and the junction held 8 bases outside the gene matches. The CDR3 has 14 residues. Germline CDR1 and CDR2: SGHAT and FQNNGV. Here the CDR3 reads CASSPRQGRNEQFF. DNA for the CDR3: TGTGCCAGCAGCCCGCGACAGGGTCGTAATGAGCAGTTCTTC. Combining the CDR3 with reference TRBV11-2 and TRBJ2-1 gives the whole variable domain EAGVAQSPRYKIIEKRQSVAFWCNPISGHATLYWYQQILGQGPKLLIQFQNNGVVDDSQLPKDRFSAERLKGVDSTLKIQPAKLEDSAVYLCASSPRQGRNEQFFGPGTRLTVL.

The chain joins TRBV7-9 to TRBJ2-7, with D hard to call. Trimming removed 5 bases from V and 0 bases from J, with 11 bases in between. Germline V gene data show CDR1 as SEHNR and CDR2 as FQNEAQ (reference sequence). This CDR3 contains 14 residues. The CDR3 sequence is CASSLSGVSYEQYF. The CDR3 nucleotides are TGTGCCAGCAGCCTATCCGGAGTCTCCTACGAGCAGTACTTC.

The V and J genes are TRBV2 and TRBJ2-6, with 7 bases matching TRBD2. Germline V CDR1 and CDR2: SNHLY, FYNNEI. This CDR3 has 15 amino acids. The V and J ends lost 6 bases and 0 bases, in that order; junction bases with no gene match: 2. CDR3 coding DNA: TGTGCCAGCAGCGGGAGGTTCTCTGGGGCCAACGTCCTGACTTTC. Amino acids: CASSGRFSGANVLTF.

The rearrangement joins TRBV29-1 to TRBJ1-4; TRBD1 agrees at 10 bases. This CDR3 is built from 14 residues. The trim removed 5 bases at V and 7 bases at J, leaving 7 bases unmatched. Per germline, CDR1 SQVTM and CDR2 ANQGSEA. The CDR3 region has the DNA TGCAGCGTTCTGACAGGGGGCCGGGGTGAAAAACTGTTTTTT. Translation: CSVLTGGRGEKLFF.

The V and J genes are TRBV7-2 and TRBJ2-1; D gene ambiguous. Trimming left V 1 base short and J 10 bases short, with 5 bases between. CDR1 and CDR2 (germline): SGHTA, FQGNSA. CDR3 length: 11 amino acids. CDR3 in DNA: TGTGCCAGCAGCTTAGACACAGAGCAGTTCTTC. This translates into CASSLDTEQFF.

The J gene is TRBJ2-5, the V gene TRBV25-1, with 8 nucleotides matching TRBD1. Germline trimming cut 5 bases from V and 4 bases from J; bases unmatched to any gene: 6. This CDR3 region has 14 residues. Germline assignment: CDR1 MGHDK and CDR2 SYGVNS. CDR3 residues: CASSQTGAGETQYF. CDR3 DNA sequence: TGTGCCAGCAGTCAGACAGGGGCTGGAGAGACCCAGTACTTC.